These 17 T cell receptor beta chains came from one sample sequenced in a study of blood T cell repertoires in COVID-19. Sequencing was performed with immunoSEQ multiplex PCR; in TCRdb, only in-frame clones are kept and a portion is missing. The data contain around 280,000 clones, 75% to 90% of them singletons. The sample was peripheral blood. The receptor set was obtained from a woman in her thirties who had recovered from COVID-19.

This rearrangement joins TRBV19 to TRBJ2-2; 12 bases line up with TRBD2. The CDR3 totals 17 residues. The germline gives CDR1 LNHDA, CDR2 SQIVND (reference sequence). J gave up 6 bases and V 8 bases, and 13 bases lay outside the gene matches. The CDR3 nucleotides read TGTGCCAGTGCCGGGACTAGCGGGCTGTCGAGGGCCGGGGAGCTGTTTTTT. Its protein product is CASAGTSGLSRAGELFF. Combining the CDR3 with reference TRBV19 and TRBJ2-2 gives the whole variable domain DGGITQSPKYLFRKEGQNVTLSCEQNLNHDAMYWYRQDPGQGLRLIYYSQIVNDFQKGDIAEGYSVSREKKESFPLTVTSAQKNPTAFYLCASAGTSGLSRAGELFFGEGSRLTVL.

This clone appeared once. The gene calls are TRBV3-1 (or the pseudogene TRBV3-2) and TRBJ1-2; no firm D call. The CDR3 loop spans 11 amino acids. Germline V CDR1 and CDR2: LGHDT, YNNKEL (reference sequence). With 4 bases removed from V and 4 bases from J, the gap between germline ends came to 4 bases. CDR3 region: CASSLAYGYTF. The CDR3 DNA is TGTGCCAGCAGCCTGGCCTATGGCTACACCTTC.

The rearrangement uses TRBV7-3 and TRBJ2-5, with 12 bases lining up with TRBD1. Germline V gives CDR1 SGHTA, CDR2 FQGTGA. V dropped 3 bases and J dropped 4; count of bases not matched to a gene: 0. The CDR3 extends over 14 amino acids. The CDR3: CASSLGQGAETQYF. DNA for the CDR3: TGTGCCAGCAGCTTGGGACAGGGGGCAGAGACCCAGTACTTC.

This sequence joins TRBV5-1 and TRBJ1-2; TRBD1 agrees at 7 bases. Looked up from germline, CDR1 is SGHRS and CDR2 is YFSETQ. This CDR3 contains 15 residues. V gave up 2 bases and J gave up 5 bases; unmatched junction bases: 9. DNA of the CDR3: TGCGCCAGCAGCTTATTACAGGGGCCGAAATATGGCTACACCTTC. Translated: CASSLLQGPKYGYTF. The full variable domain, with the rest looked up from reference TRBV5-1 and TRBJ1-2, is KAGVTQTPRYLIKTRGQQVTLSCSPISGHRSVSWYQQTPGQGLQFLFEYFSETQRNKGNFPGRFSGRQFSNSRSEMNVSTLELGDSALYLCASSLLQGPKYGYTFGSGTRLTVV.

The J gene is TRBJ2-7, the V gene TRBV27; 14 positions agree with TRBD2. Germline values: CDR1 MNHEY, CDR2 SMNVEV (reference sequence). This CDR3 has 15 amino acids. Losses at the gene ends were 1 base for V and 4 bases for J; bases not matched to a gene: 0. CDR3 sequence (DNA): TGTGCCAGCAGTTTATGGACTAGCGGGAGGTACGAGCAGTACTTC. This sequence encodes CASSLWTSGRYEQYF.

The V and J genes are TRBV6-5 and TRBJ1-4; 7 bases are a match to TRBD1. The CDR3 covers 12 residues. CDR1 and CDR2 from the germline V gene are MNHEY and SVGAGI. V lost 6 bases and J lost 7; bases outside the gene matches: 2. Here the CDR3 DNA reads TGTGCCAGCAGCGGGACAGTTGAAAAACTGTTTTTT. This encodes CASSGTVEKLFF.

The V call is TRBV30, the J call TRBJ2-7; weak D call: TRBD1 (6 bases). Per germline, CDR1 GTSNPN and CDR2 SVGIG (reference sequence). V dropped 2 bases and J dropped 6 bases, with 11 bases sitting between them. CDR3 length: 12 residues. Here the CDR3 DNA reads TGTGCCTGGAGTCTAACAGGGACCGAGCAGTACTTC. It is translated as CAWSLTGTEQYF.

The chain has TRBV27 and TRBJ2-3; 7 nucleotides match TRBD1. The CDR3 contains 14 residues. Germline V gene sequence: CDR1 MNHEY, CDR2 SMNVEV (reference sequence). Trimming cost V 5 bases and J 2 bases; bases outside gene matches: 4. CDR3 protein: CASSPDRPTDTQYF. CDR3 DNA sequence: TGTGCCAGCAGTCCGGACAGGCCCACAGATACGCAGTATTTT.

This chain connects TRBV9 to TRBJ2-1; the D is unclear. In germline, CDR1 is SGDLS, CDR2 YYNGEE. This CDR3 comprises 13 residues. V was clipped by 2 bases and J by 4 bases, with 7 bases between them. The CDR3 DNA follows: TGTGCCAGCAGCGTGGGCGAGTACAATGAGCAGTTCTTC. Translated, it gives CASSVGEYNEQFF. Based on the CDR3 plus reference TRBV9 and TRBJ2-1, the full variable domain is DSGVTQTPKHLITATGQRVTLRCSPRSGDLSVYWYQQSLDQGLQFLIQYYNGEERAKGNILERFSAQQFPDLHSELNLSSLELGDSALYFCASSVGEYNEQFFGPGTRLTVL.

This chain uses TRBV6-2 or TRBV6-3 with TRBJ1-5; 7 bases fit TRBD1. The CDR3 sequence is 13 residues long. Looked up from germline, CDR1 is MNHEY and CDR2 is SVGEGT. J gave up 4 bases and V 4 bases, and 1 base lay outside the gene matches. This CDR3 reads CASSWGQNQPQHF. The CDR3 DNA follows: TGTGCCAGCAGTTGGGGACAGAATCAGCCCCAGCATTTT.

The chain is built from TRBV18 and TRBJ2-4; TRBD2 aligns across 10 bases. The CDR3 spans 16 residues. Germline V lookup: CDR1 KGHSH, CDR2 LQKENI. V gave up 5 bases and J gave up 0 bases; unmatched junction bases: 4. The CDR3 is CASSSIAGGAKNIQYF. The CDR3 bases are TGTGCCAGCTCATCAATAGCGGGGGGAGCCAAAAACATTCAGTACTTC.

The gene calls are TRBV7-6 and TRBJ1-1; a possible D gene is TRBD1 (6 bases). The CDR3 is 15 residues long. Germline-derived CDR1 and CDR2 are SGHVS and FNYEAQ. Trimming removed 3 bases at V and 1 base at J, with 12 bases between. CDR3 in DNA: TGTGCCAGCAGCTTGGGGCGGACAGAGAACACTGAAGCTTTCTTT. Amino acid sequence: CASSLGRTENTEAFF.

This sequence joins TRBV5-6 and TRBJ2-2; 11 bases are shared with TRBD2. Germline CDR1 SGHDT, CDR2 YYEEEE. CDR3 length equals 18 residues. V lost 4 bases and J lost 0; bases outside the gene matches: 8. Written as DNA, the CDR3 is TGTGCCAGCAGCGCGGGACTAGCGGACCAAACGAACACCGGGGAGCTGTTTTTT. Translating it yields CASSAGLADQTNTGELFF.

This clone was detected only a few times. This chain connects TRBV11-1 to TRBJ2-5; TRBD1 matches 8 bases. The CDR3 is 15 amino acids. V shed 5 bases, J shed 2 bases, and the junction held 7 bases outside the gene matches. Germline CDR1 is SGHAT and CDR2 is FQDESV (reference sequence). The CDR3 DNA reads TGTGCCAGCAGCCCCGGACAGGGCGGACAAGAGACCCAGTACTTC. Its translation is CASSPGQGGQETQYF.

The rearrangement joins TRBV4-3 to TRBJ1-4; TRBD1 aligns across 10 bases. Germline CDR1 is LGHNA and CDR2 is YSLEER. The CDR3 runs 14 residues. V shed 3 bases and J 8 bases; nucleotides not matched to a gene: 3. CDR3 sequence reads: CASSHDRGREKLFF. CDR3 DNA: TGCGCCAGCAGCCATGACAGGGGGCGGGAAAAACTGTTTTTT.

The J gene is TRBJ1-4, the V gene TRBV6-5; no reliable D call. Trimming removed 0 bases from V and 6 bases from J, with 14 bases in between. The CDR3 length is 16 residues. Germline loops: CDR1 MNHEY, CDR2 SVGAGI. The CDR3: CASSYSAADGDEKLFF. CDR3 DNA: TGTGCCAGCAGTTACTCGGCGGCGGACGGGGATGAAAAACTGTTTTTT.

The chain couples TRBV28 to TRBJ2-2; 9 nucleotides match TRBD1. V was clipped by 5 bases and J by 4 bases; unmatched bases: 8. The CDR3 extends over 16 amino acids. Germline CDR1 and CDR2: MDHEN and SYDVKM. The CDR3 loop reads CASSTPDRGSTGELFF. The CDR3 coding sequence is TGTGCCAGCAGTACGCCGGACAGGGGAAGCACCGGGGAGCTGTTTTTT.